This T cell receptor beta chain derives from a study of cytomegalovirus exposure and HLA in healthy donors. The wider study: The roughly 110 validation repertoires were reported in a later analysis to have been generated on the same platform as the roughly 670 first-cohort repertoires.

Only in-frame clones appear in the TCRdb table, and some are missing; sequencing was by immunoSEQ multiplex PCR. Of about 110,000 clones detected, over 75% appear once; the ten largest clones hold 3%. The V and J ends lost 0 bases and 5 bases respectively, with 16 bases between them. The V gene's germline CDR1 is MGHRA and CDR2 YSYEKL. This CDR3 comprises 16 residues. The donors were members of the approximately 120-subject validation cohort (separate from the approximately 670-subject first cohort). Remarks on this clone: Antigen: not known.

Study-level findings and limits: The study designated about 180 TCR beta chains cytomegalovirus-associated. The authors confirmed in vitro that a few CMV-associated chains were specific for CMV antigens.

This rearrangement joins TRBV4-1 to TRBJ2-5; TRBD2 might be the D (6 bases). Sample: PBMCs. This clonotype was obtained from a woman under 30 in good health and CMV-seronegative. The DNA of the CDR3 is TGCGCCAGCAGCCAAGATTGGGGAGCGGGCCGGGAGACCCAGTACTTC. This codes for CASSQDWGAGRETQYF.